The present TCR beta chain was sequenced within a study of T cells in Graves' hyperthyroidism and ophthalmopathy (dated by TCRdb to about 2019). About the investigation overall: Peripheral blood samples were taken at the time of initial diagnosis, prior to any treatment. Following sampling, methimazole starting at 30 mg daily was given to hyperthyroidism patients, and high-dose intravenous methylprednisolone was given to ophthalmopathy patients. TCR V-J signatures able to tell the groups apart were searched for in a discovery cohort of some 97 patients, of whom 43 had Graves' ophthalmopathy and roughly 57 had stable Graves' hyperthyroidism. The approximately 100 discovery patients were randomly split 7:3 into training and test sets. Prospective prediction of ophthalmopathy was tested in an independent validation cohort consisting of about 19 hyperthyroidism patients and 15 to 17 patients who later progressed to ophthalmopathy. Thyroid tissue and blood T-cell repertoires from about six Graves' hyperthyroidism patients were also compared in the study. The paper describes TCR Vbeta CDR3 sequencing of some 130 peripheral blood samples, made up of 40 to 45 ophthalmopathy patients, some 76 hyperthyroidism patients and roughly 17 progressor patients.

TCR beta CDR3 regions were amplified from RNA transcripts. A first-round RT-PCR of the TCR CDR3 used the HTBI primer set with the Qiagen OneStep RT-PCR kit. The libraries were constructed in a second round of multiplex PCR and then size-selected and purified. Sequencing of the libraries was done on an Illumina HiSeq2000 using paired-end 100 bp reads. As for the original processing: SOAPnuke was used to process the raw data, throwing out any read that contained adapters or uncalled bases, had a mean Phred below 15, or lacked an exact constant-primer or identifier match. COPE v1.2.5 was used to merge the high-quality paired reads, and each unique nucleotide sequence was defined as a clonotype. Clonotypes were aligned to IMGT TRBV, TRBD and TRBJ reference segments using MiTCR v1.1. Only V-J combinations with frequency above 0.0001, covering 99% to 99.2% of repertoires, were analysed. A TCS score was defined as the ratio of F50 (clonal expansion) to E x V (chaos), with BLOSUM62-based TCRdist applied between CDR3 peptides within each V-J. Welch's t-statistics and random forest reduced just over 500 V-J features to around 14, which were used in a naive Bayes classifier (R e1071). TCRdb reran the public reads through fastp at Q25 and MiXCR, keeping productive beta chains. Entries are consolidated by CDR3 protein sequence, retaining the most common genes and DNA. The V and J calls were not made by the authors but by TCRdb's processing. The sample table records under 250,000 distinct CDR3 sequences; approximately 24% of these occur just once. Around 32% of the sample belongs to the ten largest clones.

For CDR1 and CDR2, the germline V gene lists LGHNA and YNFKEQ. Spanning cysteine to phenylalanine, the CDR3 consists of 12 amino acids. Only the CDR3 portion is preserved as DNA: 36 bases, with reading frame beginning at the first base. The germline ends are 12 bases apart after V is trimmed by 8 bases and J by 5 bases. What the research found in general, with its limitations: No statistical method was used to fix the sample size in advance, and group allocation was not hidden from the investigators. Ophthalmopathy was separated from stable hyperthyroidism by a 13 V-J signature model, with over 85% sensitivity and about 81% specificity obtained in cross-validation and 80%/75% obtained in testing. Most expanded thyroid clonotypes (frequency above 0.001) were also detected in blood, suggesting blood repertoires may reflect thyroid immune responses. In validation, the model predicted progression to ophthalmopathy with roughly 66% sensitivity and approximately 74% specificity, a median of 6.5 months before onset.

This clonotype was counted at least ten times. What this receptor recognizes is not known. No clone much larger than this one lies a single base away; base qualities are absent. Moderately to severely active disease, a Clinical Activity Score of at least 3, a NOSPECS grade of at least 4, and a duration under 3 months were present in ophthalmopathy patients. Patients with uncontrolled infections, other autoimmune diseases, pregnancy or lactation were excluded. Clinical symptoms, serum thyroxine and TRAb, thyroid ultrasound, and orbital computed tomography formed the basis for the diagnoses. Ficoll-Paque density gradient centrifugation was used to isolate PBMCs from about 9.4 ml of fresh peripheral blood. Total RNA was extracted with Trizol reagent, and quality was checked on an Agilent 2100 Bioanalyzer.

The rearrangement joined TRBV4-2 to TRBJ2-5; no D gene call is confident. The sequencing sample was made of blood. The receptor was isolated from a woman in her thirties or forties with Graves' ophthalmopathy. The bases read TGTGCCAGCTCACCACCGAGGGAGACCCAGTACTTC. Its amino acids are CASSPPRETQYF.